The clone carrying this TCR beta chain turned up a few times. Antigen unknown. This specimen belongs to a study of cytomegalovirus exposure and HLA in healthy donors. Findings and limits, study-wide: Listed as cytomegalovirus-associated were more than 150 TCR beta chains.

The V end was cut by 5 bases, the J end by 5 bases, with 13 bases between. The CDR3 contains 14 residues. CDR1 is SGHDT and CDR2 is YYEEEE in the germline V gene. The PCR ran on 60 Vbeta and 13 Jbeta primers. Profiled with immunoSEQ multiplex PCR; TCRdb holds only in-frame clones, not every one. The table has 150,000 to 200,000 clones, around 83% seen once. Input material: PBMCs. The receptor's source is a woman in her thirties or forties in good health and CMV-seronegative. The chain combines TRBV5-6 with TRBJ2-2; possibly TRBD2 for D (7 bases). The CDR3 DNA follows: TGTGCCAGCAGACTAGCGAGGGGGACCGGGGAGCTGTTTTTT. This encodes CASRLARGTGELFF.